Listed here are 30 T cell receptor beta chains from one sample, sequenced in a study of T cells expressing NK-cell markers (dated by TCRdb to 2020 to 2022). The library was obtained by 5' RACE. Sequencer: Illumina HiSeq 2000. TCRdb reprocessed the reads and provides one entry for every CDR3 protein sequence; no DNA is given. The sample table records more than 120,000 distinct CDR3 sequences. The leading ten clones occupy more than 10% of the sample. What was sequenced was blood T cells: a sorted CD56 or NKG2C T cell subset, CD4+ or CD8+ T cells, or bulk PBMC T cells (not recorded which). These receptors were obtained from a young man in good health. Donor details come from another sample of the same person, matched by shared clones.

This chain uses TRBV5-1 with TRBJ2-5; there is no DNA to check the TCRdb D call of TRBD1. The CDR3 loop spans 15 amino acids. Germline lookup yields CDR1 SGHRS and CDR2 YFSETQ. The chain's CDR3 is CATTEGQIYQETQYF.

This chain links TRBV7-9 with TRBJ1-1; the D call from TCRdb, TRBD1, cannot be confirmed without DNA. This CDR3 region has 15 residues. The germline gives CDR1 SEHNR, CDR2 FQNEAQ (reference sequence). CDR3 sequence: CASSLPGTGNTEAFF.

The genes are TRBV9 and TRBJ1-1. This CDR3 is 14 amino acids long. Per the germline V gene, CDR1 is SGDLS and CDR2 is YYNGEE. The CDR3 sequence is CASRAGHDYTEAFF.

The genes are TRBV27 and TRBJ2-7; TCRdb picks TRBD1, but there is no DNA to check that call. The CDR3 totals 15 residues. Germline CDR1 reads MNHEY; CDR2 reads SMNVEV (reference sequence). CDR3 sequence reads: CASSLLGGHTYEQYF.

The CDR3 protein is CASSIGGTNEQFF. The rearrangement links TRBV19 to TRBJ2-1; there is no DNA to check the TCRdb D call of TRBD2. Germline CDR1 reads LNHDA; CDR2 reads SQIVND (reference sequence). CDR3 length: 13 amino acids.

The V and J genes are TRBV19 and TRBJ1-5. Germline lookup yields CDR1 LNHDA and CDR2 SQIVND (reference sequence). This CDR3 has 14 residues. CDR3 region: CASSILVSTEPQHF.

The chain has TRBV20-1 and TRBJ2-1; no DNA is available, so the TRBD1 call from TCRdb remains unchecked. The V gene's germline CDR1 is DFQATT and CDR2 SNEGSKA (reference sequence). There are 17 residues in the CDR3. CDR3 amino acids: CSARYPGPTGSYNEQFF.

This CDR3 reads CASRHDRANTEAFF. The V gene is TRBV12-3 or TRBV12-4, the J gene TRBJ1-1; TCRdb outputs TRBD1, but without DNA this stays unchecked. The CDR3 covers 14 residues.

The chain employs TRBV20-1 and TRBJ2-3; TCRdb picks TRBD2, but there is no DNA to check that call. CDR1 and CDR2 (germline): DFQATT, SNEGSKA (reference sequence). This CDR3 contains 15 residues. This chain's CDR3 is CSARGAGGAADTQYF.

The J gene is TRBJ2-3, the V gene TRBV24-1; the D gene TCRdb calls, TRBD1, cannot be checked with no DNA. This CDR3 is built from 15 residues. Per germline, CDR1 KGHDR and CDR2 SFDVKD. CDR3 sequence: CATSDLGSGPDTQYF.

The V call is TRBV9, the J call TRBJ2-7; the TRBD1 assignment by TCRdb is unverifiable without DNA. CDR1 and CDR2 from the germline V gene are SGDLS and YYNGEE. The CDR3 length is 15 residues. This CDR3 reads CASSVSPGSSYEQYF.

The genes are TRBV30 and TRBJ2-1; there is no DNA to check the TCRdb D call of TRBD1. CDR1 is GTSNPN, CDR2 SVGIG, per germline (reference sequence). The CDR3 has 15 amino acids. The chain's CDR3 is CAWSSRGWGYNEQFF.

This chain connects TRBV18 to TRBJ2-1; TCRdb returns TRBD2, unconfirmable since there is no DNA. Germline CDR1 is KGHSH and CDR2 is LQKENI. This CDR3 comprises 13 residues. CDR3 region: CASSPGGRGEQFF.

The chain couples TRBV5-6 to TRBJ2-1; the TRBD2 assignment by TCRdb is unverifiable without DNA. Germline V gives CDR1 SGHDT, CDR2 YYEEEE. The length of the CDR3 is 16 residues. The chain's CDR3 is CASSLWLSGSYNEQFF.

The chain combines TRBV6-1 with TRBJ1-1. The CDR3 contains 12 residues. The germline V gene encodes CDR1 MNHNS and CDR2 SASEGT. This CDR3 reads CASNPEGSEAFF.

The rearrangement joins TRBV19 to TRBJ2-1; without DNA, the TCRdb call of TRBD1 cannot be checked. The CDR3 length is 16 residues. Per germline, CDR1 LNHDA and CDR2 SQIVND (reference sequence). CDR3 loop: CASSIAGAGTYNEQFF.

The chain joins TRBV6-2 or TRBV6-3 to TRBJ2-5. Germline values: CDR1 MNHEY, CDR2 SVGEGT. The CDR3 loop spans 15 amino acids. The CDR3 protein is CASSYSKSVAETQYF.

V and J are TRBV12-5 and TRBJ2-2; as DNA is missing, the TRBD1 call by TCRdb cannot be tested. Germline V gene lookup returns CDR1 LGHNT and CDR2 FRNRAP. CDR3 length: 16 amino acids. The chain's CDR3 is CASGLVRATNTGELFF.

This chain connects TRBV19 to TRBJ2-2; the D gene TCRdb calls, TRBD1, cannot be checked with no DNA. In germline, CDR1 is LNHDA, CDR2 SQIVND (reference sequence). There are 13 residues in the CDR3. CDR3 sequence reads: CAGRGGNTGELFF.

The chain joins TRBV15 to TRBJ2-2; the D gene TCRdb calls, TRBD2, cannot be checked with no DNA. The CDR3 is 16 residues long. CDR1 and CDR2 (germline): LNHNV, YYDKDF (reference sequence). The CDR3 spells CATSSPLAPNTGELFF.

The chain combines TRBV6-5 with TRBJ2-5; TCRdb's D call, TRBD1, is unchecked because there is no DNA. Per germline, CDR1 MNHEY and CDR2 SVGAGI. The CDR3 spans 14 residues. CDR3 in amino acids: CASSSDSDQETQYF.

The chain combines TRBV28 with TRBJ2-7; the TCRdb call, TRBD1, lacks DNA for checking. Germline V lookup: CDR1 MDHEN, CDR2 SYDVKM. The CDR3 has 14 residues. The CDR3 sequence: CASSSGTGSHEQYF.

The rearrangement uses TRBV25-1 and TRBJ1-1. This CDR3 region has 12 residues. Germline values: CDR1 MGHDK, CDR2 SYGVNS. The CDR3 sequence: CASSEFGNEAFF.

The chain couples TRBV6-1 to TRBJ2-1; TCRdb proposes TRBD1, but this gene call is untestable without DNA. Germline V CDR1 and CDR2: MNHNS, SASEGT. The CDR3 consists of 14 residues. The CDR3 protein is CASSPGGLWNEQFF.

The chain combines TRBV9 with TRBJ2-1; lacking DNA, the TRBD2 call made by TCRdb goes unchecked. The germline CDR1 and CDR2 sequences are SGDLS and YYNGEE. This CDR3 is 16 amino acids long. The CDR3 sequence is CASSLPGAGPGDEQFF.

The V call is TRBV3-1, the J call TRBJ2-1; the D call from TCRdb, TRBD1, cannot be confirmed without DNA. Germline lookup yields CDR1 LGHDT and CDR2 YNNKEL (reference sequence). The CDR3 covers 20 residues. The CDR3 loop reads CASSQGPREVGIGSYNEQFF.

The genes are TRBV27 and TRBJ2-7. The CDR3 covers 15 residues. The germline V gene encodes CDR1 MNHEY and CDR2 SMNVEV (reference sequence). The CDR3 spells CASSIAGYSSYEQYF.

The chain recombines TRBV7-6 with TRBJ2-1; no DNA is available, so the TRBD2 call from TCRdb remains unchecked. The germline V gene encodes CDR1 SGHVS and CDR2 FNYEAQ. The CDR3 has 17 amino acids. The CDR3 is CASSPWTSGGKSDEQFF. The entire variable domain, with the rest obtained from reference TRBV7-6 and TRBJ2-1, is as follows: GAGVSQSPRYKVTKRGQDVALRCDPISGHVSLYWYRQALGQGPEFLTYFNYEAQQDKSGLPNDRFSAERPEGSISTLTIQRTEQRDSAMYRCASSPWTSGGKSDEQFFGPGTRLTVL.

The rearrangement links TRBV14 to TRBJ2-7; the D gene TCRdb calls, TRBD1, cannot be checked with no DNA. CDR3 length equals 14 residues. CDR1 is SGHDN and CDR2 is FVKESK in the germline V gene. The CDR3 sequence: CASSQVRGAYEQYF.

This chain links TRBV4-1 with TRBJ2-6; TCRdb outputs TRBD1, but without DNA this stays unchecked. The CDR3 is 16 residues long. Per the germline V gene, CDR1 is MGHRA and CDR2 is YSYEKL. The CDR3 sequence: CASMGTGYSGANVLTF.